Listed below are T cell receptor beta chains from one sample, sequenced in a study of blood T cell repertoires in COVID-19. Here immunoSEQ multiplex PCR was the method, and the copy in TCRdb shows in-frame clones only, minus some. Of around 71,000 clones listed, more than 80% are singletons. The material sequenced was peripheral blood. These receptors were collected from a man at least 80 years old with acute or convalescent COVID-19. Both conserved end residues are part of each CDR3. The D gene is left open where the match is weak. For some rows the clone size is stated as once, few or many, or as a class when expanded; others skip it.

cdr3_length,clone_size,v_call,d_call,j_call,cdr3_aa,cdr3_nt
14,.,TRBV11-3,TRBD1,TRBJ2-1,CASSSGTGDTEQFF,TGTGCCAGCAGCTCCGGGACAGGGGATACTGAGCAGTTCTTC
16,.,TRBV9,TRBD2,TRBJ2-7,CASSAGTSGPPYEQYF,TGTGCCAGCAGCGCGGGGACTAGCGGGCCCCCCTACGAGCAGTACTTC
15,.,TRBV18,TRBD1,TRBJ1-1,CASSPQQGANTEAFF,TGTGCCAGCTCACCACAACAGGGGGCGAACACTGAAGCTTTCTTT
14,once,TRBV6-5,TRBD1,TRBJ2-7,CASSWGQSSYEQYF,TGTGCCAGCAGTTGGGGACAGAGCTCCTACGAGCAGTACTTC
16,few,TRBV3-1/TRBV3-2,TRBD2,TRBJ2-1,CASSQREAGRYNEQFF,TGTGCCAGCAGCCAAAGGGAAGCGGGGCGCTACAATGAGCAGTTCTTC
13,.,TRBV6-6,.,TRBJ2-1,CASSYGLVNEQFF,TGTGCCAGCAGTTACGGGCTCGTCAATGAGCAGTTCTTC
15,.,TRBV7-2,.,TRBJ2-7,CASSLESAGPYEQYF,TGTGCCAGCAGCTTAGAGTCGGCAGGGCCCTACGAGCAGTACTTC
17,.,TRBV28,TRBD1,TRBJ1-1,CASSLLQGAKTNTEAFF,TGTGCCAGCAGTTTACTTCAGGGGGCGAAAACGAACACTGAAGCTTTCTTT
11,few,TRBV7-9,.,TRBJ1-1,CASSQTANAFF,TGTGCCAGCAGTCAGACAGCGAACGCTTTCTTT
15,.,TRBV5-1,.,TRBJ2-2,CASSLIQANTGELFF,TGCGCCAGCAGCTTGATCCAGGCGAACACCGGGGAGCTGTTTTTT
15,.,TRBV4-1,TRBD2,TRBJ2-7,CASSLGTSGSYEQYF,TGCGCCAGCAGCCTCGGGACTAGCGGTTCCTACGAGCAGTACTTC
17,.,TRBV21-1,.,TRBJ1-2,CASSKGQGAPSNYGYTF,TGTGCCAGCAGCAAGGGGCAGGGGGCCCCCTCTAACTATGGCTACACCTTC
18,.,TRBV7-2,TRBD2,TRBJ2-3,CASSSALAGVIGTDTQYF,TGTGCCAGCAGCTCCGCACTAGCGGGAGTAATTGGCACAGATACGCAGTATTTT
16,.,TRBV28,.,TRBJ2-5,CASSLPRRGTQETQYF,TGTGCCAGCAGCCTCCCCCGCAGGGGAACCCAAGAGACCCAGTACTTC
15,.,TRBV2,TRBD1,TRBJ1-5,CASRDRAYSNQPQHF,TGTGCCAGCCGGGACAGAGCGTATAGCAATCAGCCCCAGCATTTT
15,.,TRBV7-8,TRBD1,TRBJ1-5,CASSLDSRGRQPQHF,TGTGCCAGCAGCTTAGATAGCAGGGGGCGACAGCCCCAGCATTTT
14,.,TRBV24-1,TRBD2,TRBJ2-7,CATSDTGTSPEQYF,TGTGCCACCAGTGATACCGGGACTAGCCCAGAGCAGTACTTC
13,.,TRBV28,.,TRBJ1-3,CASTDSSGNTIYF,TGTGCCAGCACGGACAGCTCTGGAAACACCATATATTTT
14,.,TRBV10-1,.,TRBJ2-3,CASSESPGTDTQYF,TGCGCCAGCAGTGAGTCCCCGGGCACAGATACGCAGTATTTT
15,.,TRBV5-5,.,TRBJ2-7,CASTDQAASSYEQYF,TGTGCCAGCACCGACCAGGCTGCCAGCTCCTACGAGCAGTACTTC
13,.,TRBV6-5,.,TRBJ1-1,CASYDRFNTEAFF,TGTGCCAGCTACGACAGATTCAACACTGAAGCTTTCTTT
15,.,TRBV4-3,.,TRBJ1-4,CASSQVAQTNEKLFF,TGCGCCAGCAGCCAAGTCGCACAAACTAATGAAAAACTGTTTTTT
15,.,TRBV4-3,TRBD1,TRBJ1-2,CASSQVAGGFYGYTF,TGCGCCAGCAGCCAAGTCGCAGGGGGCTTCTATGGCTACACCTTC
14,.,TRBV21-1,.,TRBJ2-2,CASSKGEGDGELFF,TGTGCCAGCAGCAAAGGGGAGGGGGACGGGGAGCTGTTTTTT
14,.,TRBV5-1,TRBD2,TRBJ2-7,CASSHSGRSYEQYF,TGCGCCAGCAGCCATAGCGGGAGATCCTACGAGCAGTACTTC
16,.,TRBV14,.,TRBJ1-4,CASSQVPDRFNEKLFF,TGTGCCAGCAGCCAAGTCCCTGACAGGTTTAATGAAAAACTGTTTTTT
14,.,TRBV10-3,.,TRBJ1-6,CAICPQGVNSPLHF,TGTGCCATTTGCCCCCAGGGTGTTAATTCACCCCTCCACTTT
20,once,TRBV29-1,TRBD2,TRBJ2-5,CSAELYGTSGGLDRVETQYF,TGCAGCGCTGAACTCTACGGGACTAGCGGGGGGCTCGACCGTGTGGAGACCCAGTACTTC
16,.,TRBV28,.,TRBJ1-6,CASRVPTTEDYSPLHF,TGTGCCAGCAGAGTCCCGACAACGGAGGATTATTCACCCCTCCACTTT
15,.,TRBV28,TRBD1,TRBJ2-3,CASSPGQGGSDTQYF,TGTGCCAGCAGTCCCGGACAGGGCGGCTCAGATACGCAGTATTTT
15,.,TRBV4-3,.,TRBJ1-4,CASSQEGQGNEKLFF,TGCGCCAGCAGCCAGGAGGGGCAGGGTAATGAAAAACTGTTTTTT
15,.,TRBV5-6,.,TRBJ2-5,CASSTGGMGRETQYF,TGTGCCAGCAGCACCGGCGGGATGGGAAGAGAGACCCAGTACTTC
12,few,TRBV10-3,.,TRBJ2-5,CAISPRGETQYF,TGTGCCATCAGCCCCAGGGGAGAGACCCAGTACTTC
13,.,TRBV27,.,TRBJ2-7,CASSSTSSYEQYF,TGTGCCAGCAGTTCAACGAGCTCCTACGAGCAGTACTTC
15,.,TRBV6-5,.,TRBJ1-5,CASSPTDIRGQPQHF,TGTGCCAGCAGCCCCACAGATATCCGTGGTCAGCCCCAGCATTTT
16,.,TRBV18,TRBD1,TRBJ1-5,CASSPPGQGRNQPQHF,TGTGCCAGCTCACCACCGGGACAGGGAAGGAATCAGCCCCAGCATTTT
14,.,TRBV6-1,TRBD1,TRBJ1-4,CASSEVGQYEKLFF,TGTGCCAGCAGTGAAGTGGGACAGTACGAAAAACTGTTTTTT
13,.,TRBV28,TRBD1,TRBJ2-7,CASTTGQAPEQYF,TGTGCCAGCACTACGGGACAGGCACCCGAGCAGTACTTC
18,once,TRBV5-1,TRBD1,TRBJ2-3,CASSTRLTGTFGTDTQYF,TGCGCCAGCAGCACCCGCCTGACAGGGACGTTCGGCACAGATACGCAGTATTTT
14,many,TRBV9,TRBD1,TRBJ1-1,CASSPYQGGTEAFF,TGTGCCAGCAGCCCCTATCAGGGGGGCACTGAAGCTTTCTTT
15,.,TRBV5-1,.,TRBJ2-4,CASSLQANLMDIQYF,TGCGCCAGCAGCTTACAGGCAAACTTAATGGACATTCAGTACTTC
14,.,TRBV27,.,TRBJ1-1,CASKDAGHPTEAFF,TGTGCCAGCAAGGATGCCGGACACCCGACTGAAGCTTTCTTT
16,.,TRBV9,.,TRBJ1-3,CASSPRDTTSGNTIYF,TGTGCCAGCAGCCCTCGGGACACCACCTCTGGAAACACCATATATTTT
13,.,TRBV5-6,TRBD1,TRBJ1-2,CASSDRANYGYTF,TGTGCCAGCAGCGACAGGGCTAACTATGGCTACACCTTC
14,.,TRBV5-6,TRBD1,TRBJ1-2,CASSVDRVNYGYTF,TGTGCCAGCAGCGTCGACAGGGTTAACTATGGCTACACCTTC
15,.,TRBV7-3,.,TRBJ2-2,CASSLTSGGSEELFF,TGTGCCAGCAGCTTAACGTCGGGGGGCAGCGAGGAGCTGTTTTTT
16,.,TRBV9,TRBD2,TRBJ2-3,CASSPGASGGTDTQYF,TGTGCCAGCAGCCCCGGGGCCAGCGGGGGGACAGATACGCAGTATTTT
18,.,TRBV7-2,TRBD2,TRBJ2-3,CASSLARGGGSRTDTQYF,TGTGCCAGCAGCTTAGCTCGCGGGGGGGGTAGTAGGACAGATACGCAGTATTTT
15,.,TRBV11-3,TRBD1,TRBJ1-6,CASSYGTGLNSPLHF,TGTGCCAGCAGCTACGGGACAGGGCTTAATTCACCCCTCCACTTT
16,.,TRBV19,TRBD2,TRBJ2-1,CASSILAGGSYNEQFF,TGTGCCAGTAGTATCTTAGCGGGGGGCTCCTACAATGAGCAGTTCTTC
14,.,TRBV5-1,.,TRBJ2-7,CASHSGHGVYEQYF,TGCGCCAGCCACTCGGGACACGGAGTCTACGAGCAGTACTTC
13,.,TRBV5-1,TRBD1,TRBJ2-7,CASSRDRGHEQYF,TGCGCCAGCAGTCGGGACAGGGGCCACGAGCAGTACTTC
12,.,TRBV5-4,.,TRBJ2-3,CASSPDWATQYF,TGTGCCAGCAGCCCGGACTGGGCAACGCAGTATTTT
13,.,TRBV27,.,TRBJ2-1,CASSLPPPNEQFF,TGTGCCAGCAGTTTACCCCCTCCGAATGAGCAGTTCTTC